These 19 T cell receptor beta chains originate from one sample sequenced in a study of T-cell reconstitution after alpha-beta-depleted transplantation in children. Library preparation (for TCRbeta) was performed with unique molecular identifiers. TCRdb re-called the PCR reads with MiXCR, one entry per CDR3 protein. The sample lists 250,000 to 400,000 distinct CDR3 sequences; approximately 20% were seen once. The specimen comprised PBMCs, mostly from graft donor cells, sampled 180 days after TCRalphabeta/CD19-depleted stem cell transplant. Receptors were obtained from a male patient younger than 18 who had a stem cell transplant for acute lymphoblastic leukemia, so the T cells may come from the graft donor.

This sequence joins TRBV3-1 and TRBJ2-3, with D perhaps TRBD1 (5 bases). CDR3 length equals 13 residues. Germline V gene lookup returns CDR1 LGHDT and CDR2 YNNKEL (reference sequence). Between the trimmed V and J ends, which lost 4 bases and 5 bases, there was a span of 10 bases. This chain's CDR3 is CASSPTDRDTQYF. For the CDR3, the DNA is TGTGCCAGCAGCCCCACCGACAGAGATACGCAGTATTTT.

DNA for the CDR3: TGTGCCAGCAGCCCCCGGGACAGGGGCCGCTATGGCTACACCTTC. It is translated as CASSPRDRGRYGYTF. This chain connects TRBV3-1 to TRBJ1-2; 10 nucleotides agree with TRBD1. The CDR3 runs to 15 residues. Germline V CDR1 and CDR2: LGHDT, YNNKEL (reference sequence). V was clipped by 4 bases and J by 4 bases; unmatched bases: 6.

The CDR3 is CASSQSDRVTGGYTF. The CDR3 bases are TGCGCCAGCAGCCAAAGTGACAGGGTAACAGGCGGCTACACCTTC. The rearrangement uses TRBV4-1 and TRBJ1-2; 7 positions agree with TRBD1. Looked up from germline, CDR1 is MGHRA and CDR2 is YSYEKL. The CDR3 has 15 amino acids. V was pared by 2 bases and J by 8 bases, with 11 bases of the junction left unmatched.

The chain has TRBV18 and TRBJ2-1; 10 nucleotides agree with TRBD2. The ends lost 3 bases at V and 5 bases at J; junction bases unmatched: 16. Per the germline V gene, CDR1 is KGHSH and CDR2 is LQKENI. This CDR3 is 19 amino acids long. In DNA form, the CDR3 reads TGTGCCAGCTCACCCACCCGGGCCCACGGACTAGCGGAGGACAATGAGCAGTTCTTC. Translation: CASSPTRAHGLAEDNEQFF.

J is TRBJ2-5 and V is TRBV7-7, with 7 bases fitting TRBD1. The CDR3 is made up of 16 amino acids. CDR1 and CDR2 from the germline V gene are SSHAT and FNYEAQ (reference sequence). With 4 bases clipped from V and 2 bases from J, the junction kept 10 bases outside the gene matches. CDR3 DNA sequence: TGTGCCAGCAGCTCTTCCCCGGACAGGCTGCAAGAGACCCAGTACTTC. Protein sequence: CASSSSPDRLQETQYF.

CDR3 loop: CATSRTGGHQPQHF. The DNA of the CDR3 is TGTGCCACCAGCAGGACAGGGGGCCATCAGCCCCAGCATTTT. This rearrangement joins TRBV15 to TRBJ1-5; 10 bases agree with TRBD1. V trimming: 3 bases; J trimming: 5 bases; junction bases outside the gene matches: 1. The germline V gene encodes CDR1 LNHNV and CDR2 YYDKDF (reference sequence). This CDR3 is 14 amino acids long.

This chain connects TRBV11-2 to TRBJ1-2; possible D gene TRBD1, 5 bases. Trimming removed 1 base from V and 3 bases from J, with 12 bases in between. Germline assignment: CDR1 SGHAT and CDR2 FQNNGV. This CDR3 spans 15 amino acids. The CDR3 sequence is CASSLGTRKDYGYTF. The CDR3, as DNA: TGTGCCAGCAGCTTAGGGACAAGGAAGGACTATGGCTACACCTTC.

This clonotype was counted between two and nine times. The genes are TRBV29-1 and TRBJ2-7, with TRBD1 identical over 7 bases. Losses at the gene ends were 4 bases for V and 1 base for J; bases not matched to a gene: 7. There are 14 residues in the CDR3. The germline gives CDR1 SQVTM, CDR2 ANQGSEA. The CDR3 reads CSVGLGQKSYEQYF. The CDR3 coding sequence is TGCAGCGTTGGCTTGGGACAGAAGTCCTACGAGCAGTACTTC.

The rearrangement links TRBV10-3 to TRBJ2-3, with D possibly being TRBD2 (6 bases). Trimming left V 10 bases short and J 4 bases short, with 15 bases between. The CDR3 consists of 13 residues. Germline CDR1 and CDR2: ENHRY and SYGVKD. The DNA for the CDR3 is TGTGCCACCCTTAGCGGTACGGCAGATACGCAGTATTTT. Residues: CATLSGTADTQYF.

In its sample, this clonotype was seen many times. The chain joins TRBV29-1 to TRBJ2-7, with 7 positions matching TRBD2. CDR3 size: 15 residues. CDR1 is SQVTM, CDR2 ANQGSEA, per germline. The ends lost 5 bases at V and 4 bases at J; junction bases unmatched: 14. In DNA, the CDR3 is TGCAGCGTTCAACCGGGGGGAAATAAGGGATACGAGCAGTACTTC. Translated: CSVQPGGNKGYEQYF.

The chain carries TRBV4-1 and TRBJ2-1; no clear D. Between the trimmed V and J ends, which lost 1 base and 4 bases, there was a span of 20 bases. Germline assignment: CDR1 MGHRA and CDR2 YSYEKL. CDR3 length: 18 residues. For the CDR3, the DNA is TGCGCCAGCAGCCAAGCTCCCCTTGGCGCCTCGGTGTACAATGAGCAGTTCTTC. This gives the protein CASSQAPLGASVYNEQFF.

This chain uses TRBV5-5 with TRBJ1-6; possible D gene TRBD1, 5 bases. With 2 bases removed from V and 9 bases from J, the gap between germline ends came to 12 bases. The CDR3 is made up of 14 amino acids. Germline assignment: CDR1 SGHKS and CDR2 YYEKEE (reference sequence). CDR3 region: CASSFGGFGSPLHF. The CDR3 DNA follows: TGTGCCAGCAGCTTTGGGGGTTTTGGTTCACCCCTCCACTTT.

This clonotype was counted many times. The V call is TRBV5-1, the J call TRBJ2-6; D gene ambiguous. The ends were cut back, 0 bases at V and 1 base at J, with 5 bases in the middle. The V gene's germline CDR1 is SGHRS and CDR2 YFSETQ. The CDR3 has 15 amino acids. As DNA, the CDR3 is TGCGCCAGCAGCTTGGGGAATTCTGGGGCCAACGTCCTGACTTTC. This gives the protein CASSLGNSGANVLTF.

This clonotype has a handful of counts. This chain joins TRBV5-1 and TRBJ2-1; 12 bases fit TRBD2. From germline, CDR1 is SGHRS and CDR2 YFSETQ. The CDR3 has 15 amino acids. Trimming cost V 4 bases and J 9 bases; bases outside gene matches: 8. This CDR3 is CASSPRLAGDLEQFF. CDR3 DNA: TGCGCCAGCAGCCCACGACTAGCGGGAGACCTTGAGCAGTTCTTC.

This clonotype showed up just a few times. The chain employs TRBV12-3 or TRBV12-4 and TRBJ2-1, with no clear D. Deletions cut 3 bases from V and 5 bases from J, with 8 bases between. The CDR3 sequence is 13 residues long. CDR3 sequence (DNA): TGTGCCAGCAGTTTCTTCGGCGACAATGAGCAGTTCTTC. Residues: CASSFFGDNEQFF.

The rearrangement joins TRBV3-1 to TRBJ2-3; the match to TRBD1 covers 7 bases. V shed 8 bases and J 2 bases; nucleotides not matched to a gene: 7. From germline, CDR1 is LGHDT and CDR2 YNNKEL (reference sequence). The CDR3 contains 14 residues. CDR3 DNA: TGTGCCAGCCACAAGGGGGCCTTCACAGATACGCAGTATTTT. Translation: CASHKGAFTDTQYF.

The rearrangement uses TRBV24-1 and TRBJ2-2; no clear D. Germline V gene sequence: CDR1 KGHDR, CDR2 SFDVKD. Trimming took 4 bases from V and 7 from J, leaving 9 bases between them. The CDR3 consists of 13 residues. In nucleotides, the CDR3 is TGTGCCACCAGTGACCTCCCGGGCGGGGAGCTGTTTTTT. This translates into CATSDLPGGELFF.

This clonotype has only a few counts. This chain joins TRBV28 and TRBJ2-4, with 7 bases aligning to TRBD2. V shed 8 bases and J 0 bases; nucleotides not matched to a gene: 13. This CDR3 region has 17 residues. CDR1 and CDR2 (germline): MDHEN, SYDVKM. CDR3 region: CASLPGGGAKAKNIQYF. DNA for the CDR3: TGTGCCAGCCTCCCTGGGGGAGGGGCGAAAGCCAAAAACATTCAGTACTTC.

This rearrangement joins TRBV7-3 to TRBJ2-1; 9 bases map to TRBD2. Trimming cost V 1 base and J 5 bases; bases outside gene matches: 6. This CDR3 spans 16 amino acids. The germline CDR1 and CDR2 sequences are SGHTA and FQGTGA. DNA of the CDR3: TGTGCCAGCAGCTTAAATCCGGGACTAGCTGACAATGAGCAGTTCTTC. The encoded protein is CASSLNPGLADNEQFF.